This T cell receptor (beta chain) originates from a study of cytomegalovirus exposure and HLA in healthy donors. Study-level points and caveats: Overall, roughly 170 TCR beta chains were annotated as cytomegalovirus-associated.

As to this clone: Its target is unknown.

PCR involved 60 Vbeta and 13 Jbeta primers. Original processing notes: Approximately 79 million unique TCR beta chains, about 11 million of them shared, were counted by a later analysis. The protocol was immunoSEQ multiplex PCR, while the TCRdb copy is restricted to in-frame clones and leaves out a portion. V and J calls and clone size are copied from that table; D and trimming were computed from the DNA. The table records around 69,000 clones, about 73% of them present only once. The CDR3 totals 14 residues. The junction had 9 bases not matched to a gene; V was cut back by 4 bases and J by 6 bases. Germline CDR1 SGHRS, CDR2 YFSETQ.

The chain employs TRBV5-1 and TRBJ1-2, with TRBD1 matching 7 bases. The TCR was taken from a woman aged 45-65 years in good health and CMV-seropositive. The sequencing input was PBMCs. The CDR3 sequence is CASSAGQEEDGYTF. The DNA of the CDR3 is TGCGCCAGCAGCGCAGGACAGGAGGAAGATGGCTACACCTTC.